This T cell receptor (beta chain) was identified during a study of persistence of HIV-infected CD4 T cells (TCRdb year 2020). Regarding the study in general: The median time the participants had spent on suppressive ART was 8 years. Peripheral blood samples of up to 180 mL were taken at multiple time points, with the exception of a couple of participants who underwent leukapheresis at a single time point. CMV- and HIV-1 Gag-responding CD4+ T cells were isolated from ART-treated individuals so that antigen-driven clonal expansion of HIV-1-infected cells could be examined. Proviral sequencing was used to assess clonality among infected cells, whereas TCRbeta sequencing gauged the clonality of all cells within each sorted population. The TCR cluster analysis across participants included roughly eight participants for CMV and over five participants for Gag.

What the research found in general, with its limitations: Antigen-responding cells were enriched for expanded CDR3beta sequences that were degenerate, which suggests that CD4+ responses to CMV and Gag underwent convergent selection. A correlation was observed between TCR oligoclonality and proviral oligoclonality within the same sorted populations. TCRbeta richness in CMV- and Gag-responding cells was significantly lower than in anti-CD3/anti-CD28-responding cells; CMV-responding cells had higher oligoclonality than CD3/CD28-stimulated and Gag-responding cells. The study involved few individuals and tested only a limited range of antigens. Restriction of bulk TCR analyses to the rare CMV-responding cells that actually carried HIV-1 proviruses was not possible.

Based on the germline V gene (reference sequence), the CDR1 and CDR2 sequences are GTSNPN and SVGIG. V is shortened by 6 bases, J by 7 bases, and the region joining them spans 13 bases. Taken from cysteine to phenylalanine, the CDR3 has 13 residues. Only the CDR3 part of the read is kept: 39 bases, read in frame from the first base. Concerning this clone itself: Its target antigen remains unknown. No base quality information exists; no much larger clone differs at one position.

The sample's treatment or condition label, in plain terms: suppressive antiretroviral therapy. Cells were stimulated with lysates of CMV-infected fibroblasts at 9.5 to 10 ug/mL. Responding CD4+ T cells were sorted on the basis of upregulation of both CD40 ligand and CD69. Participants were HIV-1-infected adults who started suppressive ART during chronic infection. Participants had undetectable plasma HIV-1 RNA below 50 copies/mL for at least 4 years. To be included, a participant needed positive CMV serology and a CD4+ T cell count above 400 cells/uL. Before stimulation, PBMCs were isolated using density centrifugation and depleted of CD8+ T cells. For approximately 17 hours, the CD8-depleted PBMCs were stimulated with anti-CD28/CD49d costimulation, a CD40-blocking antibody, and enfuvirtide to prevent new infections. Sorting was done on either a Beckman Coulter MoFlo Legacy or an XDP sorter, and propidium iodide was used to exclude dead cells. The QIAamp DNA Mini Kit was used for genomic DNA extraction from samples above one million cells, and the Quick-DNA Microprep Kit was used otherwise.

TCRbeta repertoires were sequenced from genomic DNA with the immunoSEQ hsTCRB assay version 4 in survey mode. Genomic DNA was diluted to 8.5 to 10 ng/uL, using up to about 1 ug per sample for TCRbeta sequencing. In the authors' own workflow: TCRbeta data were analyzed in ImmunoSeq Analyzer 3.0, with diversity computed on productive nucleotide rearrangements. The improved Chao index was used to estimate lower-bound TCR diversity, and the Gini coefficient was used to estimate clonality using the Immunarch R package. Different nucleotide rearrangements encoding the same CDR3beta amino acid sequence were counted as distinct clonotypes. Differential abundance analysis identified TCRbeta sequences significantly enriched in antigen-responding cells relative to anti-CD3/anti-CD28-activated cells. GLIPH2 clustered TCRs by predicted peptide-MHC specificity, both within individual participants and across merged participant data sets. Held by TCRdb, this immuneACCESS table contains in-frame sequences only and omits some clones. Under half of the omission traces to an unresolved V gene where checked; the cause of the rest is unknown. The V and J calls and the clone size are those of that table, but D and trimming were determined from the DNA. The sample contains 15,000 to 20,000 clones, roughly two thirds of them found a single time. The ten largest clonotypes hold 7.5% to 9.5% of the sample.

The receptor comes from an adult woman with HIV who was CMV-seropositive. The source was CD4+ T cells sorted from PBMCs after roughly 19-hour stimulation, collected from a patient who received antiretroviral therapy. The sample's cell subset or site, from its label and the paper: CD40L+CD69+ CD4 T cells responding to CMV lysate. In this chain, TRBV30 is recombined with TRBJ1-6; matching of 6 bases hints at TRBD1 as the D gene. The CDR3 amino acid sequence is: CACNRVANSPLHF. The nucleotides read TGTGCCTGTAACAGGGTGGCCAATTCACCCCTCCACTTT.